This T cell receptor (beta chain) is from a study of technical replicates of blood from a handful of donors. Only in-frame clones appear in the TCRdb table, and some are missing; sequencing was by immunoSEQ multiplex PCR. This table holds about 88,000 clones, just under 95% found once. Germline assignment: CDR1 SGDLS and CDR2 YYNGEE. Trimming shortened V by 3 bases and J by 2 bases, and 16 bases separated the two germline ends. The CDR3 is made up of 16 amino acids. The sample was T cells isolated from PBMCs. The clonotype comes from a human donor in good health. V usage is TRBV9 and J usage is TRBJ2-3; D unclear. CDR3 protein: CASSATRAQSTDTQYF. CDR3 nucleotide sequence: TGTGCCAGCAGCGCTACAAGAGCGCAGTCCACAGATACGCAGTATTTT.